Below, 11 T cell receptor beta chains from the same sample are listed, as sequenced in a study of regulatory T cells in long-lasting Graves disease. Time point meaning: newly diagnosed GD, antithyroid drugs for less than 3 months. The TCR library was made from RNA that had been extracted from PBMCs in TRIzol. Assembly of TCR beta libraries relied on iRepertoire HTBI primers together with Arm-PCR of CDR3 regions. TCRdb reanalysed the multiplex PCR reads using MiXCR and keeps one entry per CDR3 protein. In the table there are around 320,000 distinct CDR3 sequences, 16% of which are singletons. Separately, the same data were catalogued under a study of T cells in Graves' hyperthyroidism and ophthalmopathy.

The sequenced sample was peripheral blood mononuclear cells (PBMCs), obtained at new diagnosis, from a patient treated with antithyroid drugs. These receptors were collected from a man aged 35-49 years with Graves disease.

The chain has TRBV14 and TRBJ1-4; D is undetermined. The ends were cut back, 1 base at V and 4 bases at J, with 4 bases in the middle. CDR3 size: 13 residues. Germline V gene lookup returns CDR1 SGHDN and CDR2 FVKESK. The CDR3 DNA sequence: TGTGCCAGCAGCCAAGGGGGTAATGAAAAACTGTTTTTT. As protein: CASSQGGNEKLFF.

This clonotype has a count of ten or more. This chain connects TRBV6-1 to TRBJ1-5, with 10 bases aligning to TRBD1. With 6 bases clipped from V and 5 bases from J, the junction kept 10 bases outside the gene matches. This CDR3 region has 16 residues. Germline V gene sequence: CDR1 MNHNS, CDR2 SASEGT. Here the CDR3 reads CASSTSPGQGYQPQHF. CDR3 DNA: TGTGCCAGCAGCACCAGTCCGGGACAGGGGTATCAGCCCCAGCATTTT.

In its sample, this clonotype was seen many times. CDR3 bases: TGTGCCAGCAGCTTTGGACAGGGGGGAGAGACCCAGTACTTC. It specifies CASSFGQGGETQYF. This chain connects TRBV7-7 to TRBJ2-5; 10 nucleotides align to TRBD1. Germline values: CDR1 SSHAT, CDR2 FNYEAQ (reference sequence). This CDR3 has 14 amino acids. V lost 3 bases, J lost 4 bases, and 2 bases stayed unmatched.

In this sample, this clonotype turned up once. This rearrangement joins TRBV12-3 or TRBV12-4 to TRBJ2-1; D may be TRBD1 (6 bases). This CDR3 comprises 12 residues. Trimming stripped 4 bases from V and 9 bases from J, with 10 bases between. CDR3 sequence: CASSSRTAEQFF. The DNA of the CDR3 is TGTGCCAGCAGTTCGCGGACAGCTGAGCAGTTCTTC.

The rearrangement links TRBV20-1 to TRBJ2-7; D is undetermined. The CDR3 spans 15 residues. Germline loops: CDR1 DFQATT, CDR2 SNEGSKA (reference sequence). Trimming stripped 1 base from V and 2 bases from J, with 15 bases between. CDR3 sequence (DNA): TGCAGTGCTAGAGGTCGGGCTAGGGTAACCTACGAGCAGTACTTC. Its translation is CSARGRARVTYEQYF.

In this sample, this clonotype turned up many times. The rearrangement links TRBV12-3 or TRBV12-4 to TRBJ2-2; 9 bases line up with TRBD2. The V segment lost 6 bases and the J segment 8 bases; nucleotides outside the gene matches: 13. The CDR3 is 16 residues long. CDR3 amino acids: CASSPNSGGRGGELFF. The CDR3 coding sequence is TGTGCCAGCAGCCCGAATAGCGGGGGTCGAGGTGGGGAGCTGTTTTTT.

About this clonotype: A much larger clone differs by one base, so this may be a read error. The chain has TRBV4-1 and TRBJ2-5; tentatively, D is TRBD1 (5 bases). Trimming left V 8 bases short and J 11 bases short, with 33 bases between. Germline V gene data show CDR1 as MGHRA and CDR2 as YSYEKL. The CDR3 has 17 residues. CDR3 loop: CASAYRPFRSSYNEQYF. For the CDR3, the DNA is TGCGCCAGCGCATACAGGCCGTTTCGTAGCTCCTACAATGAGCAGTACTTC.

A word on this clonotype: A much larger clonotype is one base distant, so this may be a read error. V usage is TRBV20-1 and J usage is TRBJ2-7; no reliable D call. The V gene lost 1 base and the J gene lost 3 bases, with 7 bases spanning the gap. This CDR3 contains 12 residues. Per germline, CDR1 DFQATT and CDR2 SNEGSKA (reference sequence). The CDR3 DNA reads as TGCAGTGCTAGAGTTGGAGTCTACGAGCAGTACTTC. This encodes CSARVGVYEQYF.

This clonotype has a handful of counts. This chain joins TRBV7-2 and TRBJ2-6, with a possible D match to TRBD1 (5 bases). Germline CDR1 reads SGHTA; CDR2 reads FQGNSA. V lost 2 bases and J 0 bases, leaving 14 bases between the germline ends. The CDR3 runs 18 residues. The CDR3 nucleotides are TGTGCCAGCAGCTTAAGGGGCGGCCGACCCTCTGGGGCCAACGTCCTGACTTTC. Encoded protein: CASSLRGGRPSGANVLTF.

This clonotype was seen repeatedly, ten times or more. J is TRBJ2-5 and V is TRBV30; 7 nucleotides match TRBD1. Trimming cost V 5 bases and J 0 bases; bases outside gene matches: 3. The germline V gene has CDR1 GTSNPN and CDR2 SVGIG (reference sequence). The CDR3 is made up of 13 amino acids. In DNA form, the CDR3 reads TGTGCCTGGGAACAGGGGTACCAAGAGACCCAGTACTTC. Encoded protein: CAWEQGYQETQYF.

This clonotype was observed many times. This chain links TRBV18 with TRBJ2-1; no definite D call. V lost 2 bases, J lost 8 bases, and 7 bases lay in between. Germline CDR1 reads KGHSH; CDR2 reads LQKENI. This CDR3 is built from 12 residues. The DNA for the CDR3 is TGTGCCAGCTCACCATGGAGCGATGAGCAGTTCTTC. Its translation: CASSPWSDEQFF.